This T cell receptor beta chain emerged from a study of CD8 T cells in ankylosing spondylitis. Study-wide results and caveats: Earlier reports found some motif variants in synovial fluid and blood in reactive arthritis. Seemingly characteristic of ankylosing spondylitis blood was a TCR beta motif consisting of roughly 8 highly homologous variants. Significant enrichment of disease-linked clones was reported in matched ankylosing spondylitis synovial fluid.

Of note for this clonotype: Its cognate antigen is unknown.

A quantitative 5'-RACE method, one with molecular barcodes, was used to make TCR beta libraries. TCRdb re-derived calls from the 5' RACE reads in MiXCR, one entry per CDR3 protein. The sample lists 300,000 to 400,000 distinct CDR3 sequences, around 20% occurring once. V dropped 2 bases and J dropped 5 bases, with 15 bases sitting between them. Germline values: CDR1 SGHVS, CDR2 FQNEAQ. CDR3 length: 15 amino acids. The V gene is TRBV7-8, the J gene TRBJ1-2; D not resolved. Sequencing was done on a sample of blood, either unsorted or a sorted T cell fraction (not recorded which). The sequence derives from a male donor with ankylosing spondylitis or in good health (not recorded which). The CDR3 is CASSLSSIDGYGYTF. As DNA, the CDR3 is TGTGCCAGCAGCTTAAGTTCTATCGACGGATATGGCTACACCTTC.